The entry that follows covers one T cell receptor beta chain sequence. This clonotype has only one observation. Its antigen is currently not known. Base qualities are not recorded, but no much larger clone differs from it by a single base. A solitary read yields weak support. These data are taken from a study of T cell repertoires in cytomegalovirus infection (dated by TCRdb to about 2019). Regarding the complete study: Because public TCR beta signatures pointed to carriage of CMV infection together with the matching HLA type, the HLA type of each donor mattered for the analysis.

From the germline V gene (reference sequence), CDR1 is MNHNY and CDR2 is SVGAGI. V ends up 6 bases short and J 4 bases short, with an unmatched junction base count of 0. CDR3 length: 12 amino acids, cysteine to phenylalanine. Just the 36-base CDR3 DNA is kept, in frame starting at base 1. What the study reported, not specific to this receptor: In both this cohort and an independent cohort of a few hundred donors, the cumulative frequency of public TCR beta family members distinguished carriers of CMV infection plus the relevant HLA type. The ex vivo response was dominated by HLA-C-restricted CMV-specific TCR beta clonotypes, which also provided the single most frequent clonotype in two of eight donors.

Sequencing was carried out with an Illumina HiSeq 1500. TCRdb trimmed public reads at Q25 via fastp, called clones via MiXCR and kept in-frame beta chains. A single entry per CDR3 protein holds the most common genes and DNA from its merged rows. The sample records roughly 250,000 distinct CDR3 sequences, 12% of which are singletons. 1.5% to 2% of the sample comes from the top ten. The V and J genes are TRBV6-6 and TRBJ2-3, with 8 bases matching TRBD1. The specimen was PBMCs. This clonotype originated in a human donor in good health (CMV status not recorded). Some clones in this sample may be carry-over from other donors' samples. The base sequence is TGTGCCAGCAGACAGGGGGCAGATACGCAGTATTTT. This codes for CASRQGADTQYF.